Listed below are T cell receptor beta chains from one sample, sequenced in a study of regulatory T cells in long-lasting Graves disease. Each CDR3 protein is one row after TCRdb ran MiXCR on the multiplex PCR reads. The data show a few hundred thousand distinct CDR3 sequences, 23% seen once. Source: peripheral blood mononuclear cells (PBMCs), taken when the disease was refractory, from a patient treated with antithyroid drugs. The origin of the receptors is a woman aged 40 to 55 with Graves disease. The CDR3 runs from the conserved cysteine through the conserved F or W.

j_call,v_call,cdr3_length,cdr3_aa
TRBJ1-1,TRBV28,17,CASSITSGLSVNTEAFF
TRBJ1-1,TRBV28,13,CASRTGINTEAFF
TRBJ2-7,TRBV7-8,14,CASSAWTVSYEQYF
TRBJ2-7,TRBV20-1,13,CSARRDTRGKVYF
TRBJ2-4,TRBV10-2,14,CASTHGGAKNIQYF
TRBJ2-1,TRBV6-9,16,CASSLRSRAPGGEQFF
TRBJ2-3,TRBV20-1,16,CSARKSSGRRADTQYF
TRBJ2-6,TRBV2,13,CASRWLGANVLTF
TRBJ1-1,TRBV6-1,14,CASSRARDRTEAFF
TRBJ2-7,TRBV6-1,14,CASSNGQGTYEQYF
TRBJ1-5,TRBV15,13,CATSTNQGGLQHF
TRBJ2-7,TRBV7-9,13,CASSLGSFYEQYF
TRBJ1-5,TRBV12-3/TRBV12-4,16,CASSLEARYSNQPQHF
TRBJ1-2,TRBV7-9,13,CASSLESGAGYTF
TRBJ2-7,TRBV11-2,15,CASSPRLAGPYEQYF
TRBJ2-3,TRBV20-1,14,CSTPGWASTDTQYF
TRBJ2-7,TRBV3-1,14,CASSLKAGEYEQYF
TRBJ2-5,TRBV28,13,CASTRQARETQYF
TRBJ2-1,TRBV2,18,CASRGPIIAALFDKMEFF
TRBJ2-3,TRBV13,16,CASSLRVAVTTDTQYF
TRBJ1-5,TRBV7-2,13,CASSLDPGGPQHF
TRBJ2-7,TRBV20-1,19,CSARPFFPGLAGVYHEQYF
TRBJ2-2,TRBV6-1,11,CASGQSGELFF
TRBJ1-2,TRBV5-1,15,CASSLYPTGGDGYTF
TRBJ2-7,TRBV29-1,13,CSVGRRTGYEQYF
TRBJ2-3,TRBV20-1,17,CSARRIAGDWGTDTQYF
TRBJ2-7,TRBV20-1,10,CSGIYYEQYF
TRBJ2-2,TRBV15,20,CATSRDRPPPASGYTGELFF
TRBJ1-5,TRBV20-1,13,CSARGQLDQPQHF
TRBJ2-7,TRBV14,12,CASSQIYYEQYF
TRBJ2-7,TRBV4-1,16,CASSLHWTSGSYEQYF
TRBJ1-5,TRBV5-1,13,CASSLDGSQPQHF
TRBJ2-7,TRBV20-1,14,CSARETGPMHEQYF
TRBJ2-5,TRBV19,15,CASSIVRGPGETQYF
TRBJ2-3,TRBV2,14,CASSELAGEVTQYF
TRBJ2-1,TRBV7-9,15,CASTLGGARYNEQFF
TRBJ1-5,TRBV25-1,14,CASSELGGNQPQHF
TRBJ1-5,TRBV3-1,15,CASSQDTTGHQPQHF
TRBJ1-5,TRBV19,13,CASSISGLQPQHF
TRBJ2-3,TRBV28,17,CASSSIFQLPVADTQYF
TRBJ2-7,TRBV18,12,CASSPSSNEQYF
TRBJ1-4,TRBV28,14,CASSLNRGREKLFF
TRBJ1-1,TRBV25-1,16,CASSELGRTGGTEAFF
TRBJ2-6,TRBV6-1,15,CASSEVYSGANVLTF
TRBJ2-2,TRBV7-3,14,CASSERLEAGELFF
TRBJ2-5,TRBV3-1,15,CASSQETSGTLSQYF
TRBJ2-6,TRBV6-2/TRBV6-3,19,CASSYSIQGQTSGANVLTF
TRBJ2-5,TRBV6-1,14,CASSEDRVRETQYF
TRBJ2-3,TRBV28,12,CASSSVPDTQYF
TRBJ1-2,TRBV25-1,14,CASSSPEGGNGYTF